The clone carrying this TCR beta chain was detected only a few times. TCRdb ran MiXCR on the 5' RACE reads and lists one entry per CDR3 protein. The sample consists of a few hundred thousand distinct CDR3 sequences, about 20% of them appearing once. V was clipped by 6 bases and J by 0 bases; unmatched bases: 8. This CDR3 is built from 16 residues. Germline-derived CDR1 and CDR2 are MNHEY and SVGAGI. This record comes from a study of T-cell memory formation after mild COVID-19. The origin of this receptor is an adult woman who had mild COVID-19 (a few samples of this study predate the infection). Cell type and time point are not known. This sequence joins TRBV6-5 and TRBJ1-2; the match to TRBD1 covers 9 bases. The specimen sequenced was PBMCs or a T cell subset sorted from them (not recorded which). The CDR3 sequence: CASRGAGTGPNYGYTF. In nucleotides, the CDR3 is TGTGCCAGCAGGGGAGCCGGGACAGGGCCTAACTATGGCTACACCTTC.